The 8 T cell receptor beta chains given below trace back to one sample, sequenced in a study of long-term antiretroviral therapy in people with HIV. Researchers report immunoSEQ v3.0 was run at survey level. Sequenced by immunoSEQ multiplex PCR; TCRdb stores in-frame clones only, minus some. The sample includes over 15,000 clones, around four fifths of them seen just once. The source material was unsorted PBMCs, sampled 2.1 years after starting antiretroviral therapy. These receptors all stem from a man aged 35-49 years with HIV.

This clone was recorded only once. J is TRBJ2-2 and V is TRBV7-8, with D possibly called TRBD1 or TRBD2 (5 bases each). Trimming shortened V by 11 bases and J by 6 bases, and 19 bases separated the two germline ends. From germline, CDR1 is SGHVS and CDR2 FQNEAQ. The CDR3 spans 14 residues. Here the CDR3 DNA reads TGTGCCGGTTTGCTGGGGGACGGGCCCGGGGAGCTGTTTTTT. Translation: CAGLLGDGPGELFF.

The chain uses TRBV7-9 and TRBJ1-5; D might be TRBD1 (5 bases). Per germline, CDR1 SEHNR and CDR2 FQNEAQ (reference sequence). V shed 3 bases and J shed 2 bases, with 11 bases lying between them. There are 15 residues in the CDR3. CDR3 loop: CASSFGTGGNQPQHF. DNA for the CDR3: TGTGCCAGCAGCTTTGGGACCGGCGGCAATCAGCCCCAGCATTTT.

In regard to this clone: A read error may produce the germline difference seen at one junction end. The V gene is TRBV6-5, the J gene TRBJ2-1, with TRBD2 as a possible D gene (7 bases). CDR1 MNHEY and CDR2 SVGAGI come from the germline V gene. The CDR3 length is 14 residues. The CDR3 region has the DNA TGTGCCATCAGTGATGGGGGGGGCTTGGATGAGCAGTTCTTC. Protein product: CAISDGGGLDEQFF.

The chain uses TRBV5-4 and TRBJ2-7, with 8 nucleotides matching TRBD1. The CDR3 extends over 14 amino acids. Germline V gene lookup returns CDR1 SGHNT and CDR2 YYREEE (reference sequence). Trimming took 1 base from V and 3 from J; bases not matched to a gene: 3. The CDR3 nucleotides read TGTGCCAGCAGCTTGAGACAGGGGTACTACGAGCAGTACTTC. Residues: CASSLRQGYYEQYF.

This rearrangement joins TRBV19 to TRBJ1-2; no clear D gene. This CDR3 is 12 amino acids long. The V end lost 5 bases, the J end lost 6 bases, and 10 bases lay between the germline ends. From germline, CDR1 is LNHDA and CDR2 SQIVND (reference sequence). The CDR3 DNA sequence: TGTGCCAGTAGTTCGTGGGCTCATGGCTACACCTTC. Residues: CASSSWAHGYTF.

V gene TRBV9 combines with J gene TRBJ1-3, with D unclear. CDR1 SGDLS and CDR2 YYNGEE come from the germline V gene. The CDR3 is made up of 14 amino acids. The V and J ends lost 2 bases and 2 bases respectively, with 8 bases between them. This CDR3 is CASSVTATGNTIYF. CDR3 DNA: TGTGCCAGCAGCGTTACCGCTACTGGAAACACCATATATTTT.

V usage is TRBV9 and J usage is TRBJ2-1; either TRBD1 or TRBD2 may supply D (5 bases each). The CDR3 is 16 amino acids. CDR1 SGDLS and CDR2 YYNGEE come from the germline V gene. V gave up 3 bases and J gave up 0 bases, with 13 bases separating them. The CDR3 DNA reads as TGTGCCAGCAGCGCTCGGGGCGTCAGCTCCTACAATGAGCAGTTCTTC. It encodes CASSARGVSSYNEQFF.

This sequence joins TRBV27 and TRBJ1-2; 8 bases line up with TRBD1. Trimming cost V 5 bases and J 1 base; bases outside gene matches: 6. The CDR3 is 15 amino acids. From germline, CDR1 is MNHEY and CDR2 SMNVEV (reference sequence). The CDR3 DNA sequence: TGTGCCAGCAGTGGGATGACAGGGGTTAACTATGGCTACACCTTC. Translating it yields CASSGMTGVNYGYTF.